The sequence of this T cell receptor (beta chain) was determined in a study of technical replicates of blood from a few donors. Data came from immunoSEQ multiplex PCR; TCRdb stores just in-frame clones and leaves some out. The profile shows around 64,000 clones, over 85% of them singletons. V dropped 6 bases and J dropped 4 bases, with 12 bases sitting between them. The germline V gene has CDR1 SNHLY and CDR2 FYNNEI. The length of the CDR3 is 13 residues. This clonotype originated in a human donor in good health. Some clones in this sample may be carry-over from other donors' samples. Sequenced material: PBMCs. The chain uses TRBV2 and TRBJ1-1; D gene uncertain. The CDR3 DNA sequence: TGTGCCAGCAGGGCGCAGGCCGGCACTGAAGCTTTCTTT. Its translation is CASRAQAGTEAFF.